This entry lists 3 T cell receptor beta chains sequenced from one sample in a study of blood T cell repertoires in COVID-19. Clones were sequenced by immunoSEQ multiplex PCR, and TCRdb holds only the in-frame ones, with some missing. The profile shows around 250,000 clones, roughly 85% of them singletons. The material sequenced was PBMCs or T cells enriched from blood (not recorded which). The source is a woman aged 50 to 60 who had been exposed to COVID-19.

The chain uses TRBV7-6 and TRBJ2-1; the match to TRBD2 covers 11 bases. Germline V gene lookup returns CDR1 SGHVS and CDR2 FNYEAQ. The length of the CDR3 is 16 residues. V trimming: 5 bases; J trimming: 3 bases; junction bases outside the gene matches: 6. The CDR3 reads CASSGLAGGFYNEQFF. The CDR3 nucleotides are TGTGCCAGCAGCGGCCTAGCGGGGGGATTCTACAATGAGCAGTTCTTC.

This chain uses TRBV7-2 with TRBJ2-5; TRBD2 aligns across 10 bases. CDR1 SGHTA and CDR2 FQGNSA come from the germline V gene. Unmatched junction bases numbered 10, after V lost 2 bases and J lost 4 bases. The CDR3 runs to 17 residues. In nucleotides, the CDR3 is TGTGCCAGCAGCTTATATTGGAGTAGCGGGGGGCCAGAGACCCAGTACTTC. As protein: CASSLYWSSGGPETQYF. Combining the CDR3 with reference TRBV7-2 and TRBJ2-5 gives the whole variable domain GAGVSQSPSNKVTEKGKDVELRCDPISGHTALYWYRQSLGQGLEFLIYFQGNSAPDKSGLPSDRFSAERTGGSVSTLTIQRTQQEDSAVYLCASSLYWSSGGPETQYFGPGTRLLVL.

J is TRBJ1-1 and V is TRBV29-1; no clear D gene. The V end lost 4 bases, the J end lost 7 bases, and 16 bases lay between the germline ends. The CDR3 spans 13 residues. Germline CDR1 SQVTM, CDR2 ANQGSEA. In nucleotides, the CDR3 is TGCAGCGTTGTGTCGGGGTCCCAGATTGAAGCTTTCTTT. Its translation: CSVVSGSQIEAFF.